The clone carrying this T cell receptor beta chain was recorded many times. Trimming removed 5 bases from V and 4 bases from J, with 11 bases in between. This CDR3 comprises 14 residues. The germline gives CDR1 SGHTA, CDR2 FQGTGA. These data come from a study of T-cell reconstitution after alpha-beta-depleted transplantation in children. For TCRbeta, the library was prepared with unique molecular identifiers. One entry per CDR3 protein results from TCRdb running MiXCR on the PCR reads. The sample shows about 230,000 distinct CDR3 sequences, 9.7% of them seen only once. The sample was PBMCs from the stem cell graft donor, taken from the stem cell graft. The gene calls are TRBV7-3 and TRBJ2-2; tentative D call: TRBD1 (6 bases). This receptor was identified in a human donor who donated a stem cell graft to a child with SCID. For the CDR3, the DNA is TGTGCCAGCAGCCCCGGGACAACCACCGGGGAGCTGTTTTTT. This codes for CASSPGTTTGELFF. The variable domain in full, completed from reference TRBV7-3 and TRBJ2-2, reads GAGVSQTPSNKVTEKGKYVELRCDPISGHTALYWYRQSLGQGPEFLIYFQGTGAADDSGLPNDRFFAVRPEGSVSTLKIQRTERGDSAVYLCASSPGTTTGELFFGEGSRLTVL.